This T cell receptor (beta chain) was sequenced in a study of cytomegalovirus exposure and HLA in healthy donors. Regarding the study as a whole: The sole available immune exposure information was CMV serostatus. The majority of TCR sequences were rare, yet some public TCRs appeared in many donors.

The CDR3 has 14 amino acids. V was shortened by 5 bases and J by 4 bases, with 13 bases between the two germline ends. Germline V gene sequence: CDR1 MDHEN, CDR2 SYDVKM. Regarding this clone: Its antigen remains unidentified.

In the PCR, 60 Vbeta and 13 Jbeta primers were used. Sequencing was performed with immunoSEQ multiplex PCR; in TCRdb, only in-frame clones are kept and a portion is missing. The sample has 120,000 or so clones; 75% to 80% are singletons. The receptor's source is a woman aged 40 to 50 in good health and CMV-seronegative. What was sequenced was PBMCs. The V and J genes are TRBV28 and TRBJ2-3; D unclear. The CDR3 region is CASSLRLKADTQYF. CDR3 DNA sequence: TGTGCCAGCAGTCTCCGACTTAAGGCAGATACGCAGTATTTT.